Presented here are 28 T cell receptor beta chains from one specimen sequenced in a study of identifying expanded T cells in peripheral blood. Method: immunoSEQ multiplex PCR; TCRdb's copy keeps in-frame clones and lacks some. The profile shows about 100,000 clones, approximately 88% of them singletons. The source material was blood. The receptors were gathered from a person aged 18 to 70 in good health.

The chain recombines TRBV10-1 with TRBJ2-5; the D is unclear. The length of the CDR3 is 11 residues. Germline-derived CDR1 and CDR2 are WNHNN and SYGVQD (reference sequence). The V end lost 6 bases, the J end lost 7 bases, and 9 bases lay between the germline ends. CDR3 sequence: CASRRIGTQYF. The CDR3 DNA is TGCGCCAGCAGGCGGATCGGGACCCAGTACTTC.

The sample holds one count of this clone. The J gene is TRBJ2-7, the V gene TRBV29-1; either TRBD1 or TRBD2 may supply D (6 bases each). The ends were cut back, 4 bases at V and 9 bases at J, with 16 bases in the middle. The CDR3 contains 12 residues. Germline assignment: CDR1 SQVTM and CDR2 ANQGSEA. The CDR3 loop is CSVVGGGNGQYF. CDR3 in DNA: TGCAGCGTTGTGGGGGGCGGTAATGGGCAGTACTTC.

The chain employs TRBV28 and TRBJ2-7, with unresolved D. Trimming stripped 0 bases from V and 5 bases from J, with 11 bases between. The CDR3 has 14 residues. The germline V gene has CDR1 MDHEN and CDR2 SYDVKM. The CDR3 DNA sequence: TGTGCCAGCAGTTTATGGGGCCGCGGAAACGAGCAGTACTTC. Protein: CASSLWGRGNEQYF.

The rearrangement uses TRBV7-9 and TRBJ1-5; D is perhaps TRBD1 (6 bases). In germline, CDR1 is SEHNR, CDR2 FQNEAQ (reference sequence). Between the trimmed V and J ends, which lost 3 bases and 1 base, there was a span of 10 bases. The CDR3 length is 15 residues. The DNA for the CDR3 is TGTGCCAGCAGCTTTGGACAGTCCAGCAATCAGCCCCAGCATTTT. It codes for CASSFGQSSNQPQHF.

This rearrangement joins TRBV10-1 to TRBJ1-2, with D perhaps TRBD1 (6 bases). CDR1 and CDR2 from the germline V gene are WNHNN and SYGVQD (reference sequence). V gave up 7 bases and J gave up 6 bases, with 18 bases separating them. This CDR3 has 14 residues. This CDR3 reads CASTWTEIRDGYTF. The DNA for the CDR3 is TGCGCCAGCACGTGGACAGAAATTAGGGATGGCTACACCTTC.

This clone was seen once. The CDR3 DNA reads TGTGCCAGCAGCCAAAACAGGGGCTCGGAGCAGTACTTC. Translating gives CASSQNRGSEQYF. J is TRBJ2-7 and V is TRBV11-2; TRBD1 aligns across 7 bases. The V segment lost 5 bases and the J segment 7 bases; nucleotides outside the gene matches: 8. The CDR3 loop spans 13 amino acids. CDR1 SGHAT and CDR2 FQNNGV come from the germline V gene.

A single count supports this clone. This chain links TRBV5-8 with TRBJ1-2, with a weak D call TRBD1 (6 bases). V gave up 3 bases and J gave up 7 bases, with 16 bases separating them. The germline V gene encodes CDR1 SGHTS and CDR2 YDEGEE. The CDR3 runs 14 residues. The CDR3 DNA reads as TGTGCCAGCAGCTCCCACTTCGGAGGGGGTGGCTACACCTTC. This sequence encodes CASSSHFGGGGYTF.

CDR3: CASSFGGTSTDTQYF. The CDR3 DNA reads TGTGCCAGCAGTTTTGGAGGGACTAGCACAGATACGCAGTATTTT. This chain connects TRBV28 to TRBJ2-3; perhaps TRBD2 as D (6 bases). The CDR3 sequence is 15 residues long. Germline V lookup: CDR1 MDHEN, CDR2 SYDVKM. V lost 3 bases, J lost 0 bases, and 10 bases lay in between. The entire variable domain, with the rest obtained from reference TRBV28 and TRBJ2-3, is as follows: DVKVTQSSRYLVKRTGEKVFLECVQDMDHENMFWYRQDPGLGLRLIYFSYDVKMKEKGDIPEGYSVSREKKERFSLILESASTNQTSMYLCASSFGGTSTDTQYFGPGTRLTVL.

This clone was seen a single time. The chain recombines TRBV6-1 with TRBJ2-1; D is possibly TRBD1 (6 bases). CDR1 and CDR2 (germline): MNHNS, SASEGT. Trimming pared 3 bases from V and 4 bases from J, leaving 22 bases between. The CDR3 runs to 18 residues. Written as DNA, the CDR3 is TGTGCCAGCAGTGACTTCCCCCGGGCAGGGGTCGGTTACAATGAGCAGTTCTTC. Translating it yields CASSDFPRAGVGYNEQFF.

The chain is built from TRBV18 and TRBJ1-2, with TRBD1 as a possible D gene (6 bases). Germline V gene sequence: CDR1 KGHSH, CDR2 LQKENI. The CDR3 is 15 residues long. V dropped 6 bases and J dropped 0 bases, with 14 bases sitting between them. The CDR3 loop reads CASSSGTGSNYGYTF. The CDR3 DNA reads TGTGCCAGCTCCTCGGGCACAGGGTCTAACTATGGCTACACCTTC.

The chain uses TRBV7-8 and TRBJ2-4; 7 nucleotides line up with TRBD1. Losses at the gene ends were 5 bases for V and 7 bases for J; bases not matched to a gene: 8. This CDR3 spans 14 amino acids. Germline V CDR1 and CDR2: SGHVS, FQNEAQ. CDR3 coding DNA: TGTGCCAGCAGCACGAACAGGGGACGGAACATTCAGTACTTC. Amino acids: CASSTNRGRNIQYF. Full variable domain (remainder filled in from reference TRBV7-8 and TRBJ2-4): GAGVSQSPRYKVAKRGQDVALRCDPISGHVSLFWYQQALGQGPEFLTYFQNEAQLDKSGLPSDRFFAERPEGSVSTLKIQRTQQEDSAVYLCASSTNRGRNIQYFGAGTRLSVL.

The chain joins TRBV5-4 to TRBJ2-3; 9 positions match TRBD2. The junction had 7 bases not matched to a gene; V was cut back by 5 bases and J by 0 bases. This CDR3 has 16 residues. Germline V gene sequence: CDR1 SGHNT, CDR2 YYREEE (reference sequence). CDR3 DNA: TGTGCCAGCAGGCCCGGGACTAGCCCTAGCACAGATACGCAGTATTTT. It codes for CASRPGTSPSTDTQYF. Full variable domain (outside the CDR3, taken from reference TRBV5-4 and TRBJ2-3): ETGVTQSPTHLIKTRGQQVTLRCSSQSGHNTVSWYQQALGQGPQFIFQYYREEENGRGNFPPRFSGLQFPNYSSELNVNALELDDSALYLCASRPGTSPSTDTQYFGPGTRLTVL.

J is TRBJ2-2 and V is TRBV25-1; D perhaps matches TRBD1 (6 bases). This CDR3 is 14 amino acids long. Trimming took off 5 bases at V and 7 bases at J, with 14 bases between the two ends. The germline V gene has CDR1 MGHDK and CDR2 SYGVNS. DNA for the CDR3: TGTGCCAGCAGTCCGCACAGGGTTGACGGGGAGCTGTTTTTT. Protein product: CASSPHRVDGELFF.

This sequence joins TRBV11-2 and TRBJ2-3, with D tentatively TRBD2 (5 bases). Trimming removed 3 bases at V and 10 bases at J, with 11 bases between. CDR3 size: 12 residues. The germline CDR1 and CDR2 sequences are SGHAT and FQNNGV. The CDR3 DNA follows: TGTGCCAGCAGCTTGATAGTGGAGGCGCAGTATTTT. Its protein product is CASSLIVEAQYF.

The J gene is TRBJ1-5, the V gene TRBV21-1. TRBV21-1 is deemed a pseudogene. The CDR3 covers 17 residues. In DNA, the CDR3 is TGTGCCAGCAGCAAAGGAAGGGGAGGGGATACGCATCAGCCCCAGCATTTT. Translation: CASSKGRGGDTHQPQHF.

This sequence joins TRBV29-1 and TRBJ2-5; 9 bases are a match to TRBD1. There are 12 residues in the CDR3. Per the germline V gene, CDR1 is SQVTM and CDR2 is ANQGSEA. After removal of 7 bases from V and 5 bases from J, the junction contained 5 bases not matched to a gene. The CDR3 loop is CSGLGTGETQYF. The CDR3 nucleotides are TGCAGCGGACTGGGGACAGGGGAGACCCAGTACTTC.

V gene TRBV9 combines with J gene TRBJ1-5; TRBD1 is a possible D gene (5 bases). This CDR3 contains 16 residues. Trimming stripped 3 bases from V and 3 bases from J, with 16 bases between. Germline CDR1 SGDLS, CDR2 YYNGEE. CDR3 sequence reads: CASSEYRAGYNQPQHF. CDR3 nucleotide sequence: TGTGCCAGCAGCGAGTACCGGGCAGGGTACAATCAGCCCCAGCATTTT. The full variable domain, completed using reference TRBV9 and TRBJ1-5, is DSGVTQTPKHLITATGQRVTLRCSPRSGDLSVYWYQQSLDQGLQFLIQYYNGEERAKGNILERFSAQQFPDLHSELNLSSLELGDSALYFCASSEYRAGYNQPQHFGDGTRLSIL.

The V gene is TRBV6-6, the J gene TRBJ2-6; D gene uncertain. Trimming cost V 0 bases and J 2 bases, with 8 bases left between them. Germline CDR1 MNHNY, CDR2 SVGAGI (reference sequence). The CDR3 length is 16 residues. CDR3 DNA sequence: TGTGCCAGCAGTTACTCCCGTGGGGCTGGGGCCAACGTCCTGACTTTC. Its translation: CASSYSRGAGANVLTF.

The J gene is TRBJ1-1, the V gene TRBV6-5; D call uncertain. Between the trimmed V and J ends, which lost 6 bases and 0 bases, there was a span of 8 bases. The CDR3 sequence is 13 residues long. Germline CDR1 reads MNHEY; CDR2 reads SVGAGI. CDR3 region: CASSFRMNTEAFF. The CDR3 DNA follows: TGTGCCAGCAGCTTCCGCATGAACACTGAAGCTTTCTTT.

This rearrangement joins TRBV11-2 to TRBJ1-1, with 8 bases matching TRBD1. This CDR3 has 14 amino acids. Trimming at V came to 5 bases and at J to 2 bases, leaving 4 bases not matched to a gene. The germline CDR1 and CDR2 sequences are SGHAT and FQNNGV. CDR3 in amino acids: CASSRGQGNTEAFF. Written as DNA, the CDR3 is TGTGCCAGCAGCCGAGGACAGGGTAACACTGAAGCTTTCTTT.

The V gene is TRBV4-3, the J gene TRBJ1-5, with a tentative D call TRBD1 (6 bases). The CDR3 sequence is 14 residues long. CDR1 and CDR2 (germline): LGHNA, YSLEER. The V gene lost 1 base and the J gene lost 7 bases, with 11 bases spanning the gap. CDR3: CASSQVQGKQPQHF. Here the CDR3 DNA reads TGCGCCAGCAGCCAAGTACAGGGTAAACAGCCCCAGCATTTT.

This chain uses TRBV6-6 with TRBJ1-5; the D is unclear. Per the germline V gene, CDR1 is MNHNY and CDR2 is SVGAGI (reference sequence). V was cut by 6 bases and J by 2 bases, with 11 bases left in between. The CDR3 spans 14 residues. The CDR3 nucleotides are TGTGCCAGCAGCCCGTCCGGGGGCAATCAGCCCCAGCATTTT. Translating gives CASSPSGGNQPQHF.

This chain joins TRBV5-6 and TRBJ2-7, with D unclear. Deletions cut 2 bases from V and 6 bases from J, with 15 bases between. The germline V gene has CDR1 SGHDT and CDR2 YYEEEE. This CDR3 has 14 residues. DNA of the CDR3: TGTGCCAGCAGCTTTGGGGTTGGGGTCGGCGAGCAGTACTTC. This sequence encodes CASSFGVGVGEQYF.

This chain connects TRBV28 to TRBJ2-5; D gene ambiguous. This CDR3 has 15 residues. The V end was cut by 5 bases, the J end by 1 base, with 14 bases between. Germline V CDR1 and CDR2: MDHEN, SYDVKM. The DNA for the CDR3 is TGTGCCAGCAGTCGTCGGACCTCTACCCAAGAGACCCAGTACTTC. It translates to CASSRRTSTQETQYF.

This clone was picked up a small number of times. The chain joins TRBV7-2 to TRBJ1-1, with 9 bases that match TRBD1. This CDR3 has 14 residues. With V trimmed by 3 bases and J by 4 bases, 3 bases remained unmatched. CDR1 SGHTA and CDR2 FQGNSA come from the germline V gene. The CDR3 sequence is CASSFAGQGTEAFF. The DNA of the CDR3 is TGTGCCAGCAGCTTTGCGGGACAGGGCACTGAAGCTTTCTTT. Together with reference TRBV7-2 and TRBJ1-1, the CDR3 gives the full variable domain: GAGVSQSPSNKVTEKGKDVELRCDPISGHTALYWYRQSLGQGLEFLIYFQGNSAPDKSGLPSDRFSAERTGGSVSTLTIQRTQQEDSAVYLCASSFAGQGTEAFFGQGTRLTVV.

This clone was picked up a small number of times. This chain connects TRBV6-1 to TRBJ1-2, with D perhaps TRBD1 (6 bases). This CDR3 region has 14 residues. V was pared by 3 bases and J by 6 bases, with 14 bases between. Germline lookup yields CDR1 MNHNS and CDR2 SASEGT. The CDR3 loop is CASSEGRGGDGYTF. The DNA for the CDR3 is TGTGCCAGCAGTGAGGGCAGGGGAGGAGATGGCTACACCTTC.

V usage is TRBV1 and J usage is TRBJ2-6; the table's D call of TRBD2 was not tested on the DNA. TRBV1 is given as a pseudogene. The CDR3 is 19 amino acids. CDR3 region: CTSSQEKPAGGSGANVLTF. The CDR3 nucleotides read TGCACCAGCAGCCAAGAGAAGCCAGCGGGGGGATCTGGGGCCAACGTCCTGACTTTC.

This chain joins TRBV18 and TRBJ2-3; TRBD2 matches 10 bases. J lost 5 bases, V lost 6 bases, and 8 bases had no gene match. Looked up from germline, CDR1 is KGHSH and CDR2 is LQKENI. The length of the CDR3 is 15 residues. The CDR3 reads CASSTQRGGEDTQYF. CDR3 in DNA: TGTGCCAGCTCTACACAGCGGGGGGGCGAAGATACGCAGTATTTT.